This TCR beta chain was retrieved from a study of human T cells and chemical hapten exposure. Total RNA was extracted from unfractionated whole blood. TCRdb reprocessed the 5' RACE reads with MiXCR, giving one entry per CDR3 protein. The table shows 110,000 or so distinct CDR3 sequences, with approximately 19% occurring only once. The CDR3 extends over 13 amino acids. CDR1 and CDR2 from the germline V gene are MNHEY and SVGAGI. Trimming stripped 5 bases from V and 3 bases from J, with 10 bases between. This clonotype was found many times. The chain recombines TRBV6-5 with TRBJ1-1; TRBD1 might be the D (5 bases). This TCR was recovered from a human donor in good health. CDR3 sequence: CASSPQGYTEAFF. The CDR3 nucleotides read TGTGCCAGCAGTCCCCAGGGCTACACTGAAGCTTTCTTT.